This T cell receptor beta chain is drawn from a study of T cell responses to AZD1222 COVID-19 vaccine. Study-wide results and limits: Along spike, vaccine-associated CD4 TCRs were found throughout, with dominance at 160-218 and 743-854. A mostly white British donor set with more females was recruited, and clonal diversity was possibly underestimated.

The table came from immunoSEQ multiplex PCR; TCRdb's copy has only in-frame clones and leaves some out. The sample contains around 140,000 clones, 92% of which appear only once. CDR3 length equals 14 residues. The germline V gene has CDR1 MNHNY and CDR2 SVGAGI (reference sequence). V was clipped by 2 bases and J by 1 base, with 8 bases between them. Pooled samples include second doses given at about 4 or 12 weeks. As to this clone: Its specificity is unknown.

Sequencing used peripheral blood, obtained 28 days after the second AZD1222 dose. The origin of this receptor is an adult who received the AZD1222 COVID-19 vaccine. The chain carries TRBV6-6 and TRBJ1-1, with no clear D. The CDR3 here is CASSYTEGNTEAFF. CDR3 nucleotide sequence: TGTGCCAGCAGTTACACTGAGGGGAACACTGAAGCTTTCTTT.